This TCR beta chain was profiled in a study of blood T cells in healthy people across ages. Broader study findings: Higher naive T cell percentage went strongly together with higher TCR beta diversity.

PCR was performed a second time for about 7 to 11 cycles using a sample-barcoded 5' primer and a J-beta primer mix. TCRdb redid the calling of the 5' RACE reads with MiXCR, one entry per CDR3 protein. The sample records some 1,800,000 distinct CDR3 sequences, roughly two fifths being singletons. A remark on this clonotype: Its antigen is unknown.

Trimming pared 3 bases from V and 1 base from J, leaving 13 bases between. Germline CDR1 reads ENHRY; CDR2 reads SYGVKD. The CDR3 runs 15 residues. The clonotype comes from a human donor in good health. The V gene is TRBV10-3, the J gene TRBJ2-7, with a weak D call TRBD2 (6 bases). The sample taken for sequencing was blood. CDR3 amino acids: CAISEPSETSYEQYF. Written as DNA, the CDR3 is TGTGCCATCAGTGAACCTAGCGAGACGTCCTACGAGCAGTACTTC.